This note documents a single TCR beta chain sequence. The data derive from a study of blood T cell repertoires in COVID-19. Looking at the study overall: Acute-phase and convalescent COVID-19 samples originated in the United States, Italy and Spain. In each case, the material was cDNA or gDNA derived from T cells, B-cell-depleted T cells, or PBMCs.

Original analysis: Amplification of reference gene primers was used by the study to estimate nucleated cell counts. Sequenced by immunoSEQ multiplex PCR; TCRdb stores in-frame clones only, minus some. V and J calls and clone size are as listed in that table; D and trimming were resolved from the DNA. Seen here are 200,000 to 250,000 clones, approximately 86% observed once, and the top ten hold 1.5%. The CDR3 runs 16 residues. Germline V gene data show CDR1 as SGHRS and CDR2 as YFSETQ. The V gene end was trimmed by 2 bases and the J gene end by 4 bases; junction bases not matched to a gene: 8. Sequences were obtained from peripheral blood. This rearrangement joins TRBV5-1 to TRBJ2-3; 9 bases match TRBD1. The sequence was obtained from a man younger than 35 with active or convalescent COVID-19. The CDR3: CASSLEGQGLADTQYF. As DNA, the CDR3 is TGCGCCAGCAGCTTAGAAGGACAGGGGTTGGCAGATACGCAGTATTTT.